This T cell receptor (beta chain) was sequenced in a study of cytomegalovirus exposure and HLA in healthy donors. General study points: Within a later analysis, the majority of CMV-associated TCR beta chains appeared HLA-restricted. Within an earlier analysis, most TCR beta V segments proved productive either about 90% or about 30% of the time.

The V end was cut by 6 bases, the J end by 1 base, with 13 bases between. Looked up from germline, CDR1 is SNHLY and CDR2 is FYNNEI. This CDR3 spans 15 amino acids. As concerns this clone: The antigen remains unidentified.

The PCR employed 60 Vbeta primers together with 13 Jbeta primers. Repertoires were generated with immunoSEQ multiplex PCR, while TCRdb's copy carries only in-frame clones and drops some. This repertoire shows some 150,000 clones, approximately 88% found once; its top ten account for less than 2%. The source of this sequence is a woman younger than 30 in good health and CMV-seronegative. The sample consisted of PBMCs. The chain combines TRBV2 with TRBJ2-4; no reliable D call. The CDR3 region is CASRNFTTAKNIQYF. The CDR3 bases are TGTGCCAGCAGGAACTTTACTACGGCCAAAAACATTCAGTACTTC.